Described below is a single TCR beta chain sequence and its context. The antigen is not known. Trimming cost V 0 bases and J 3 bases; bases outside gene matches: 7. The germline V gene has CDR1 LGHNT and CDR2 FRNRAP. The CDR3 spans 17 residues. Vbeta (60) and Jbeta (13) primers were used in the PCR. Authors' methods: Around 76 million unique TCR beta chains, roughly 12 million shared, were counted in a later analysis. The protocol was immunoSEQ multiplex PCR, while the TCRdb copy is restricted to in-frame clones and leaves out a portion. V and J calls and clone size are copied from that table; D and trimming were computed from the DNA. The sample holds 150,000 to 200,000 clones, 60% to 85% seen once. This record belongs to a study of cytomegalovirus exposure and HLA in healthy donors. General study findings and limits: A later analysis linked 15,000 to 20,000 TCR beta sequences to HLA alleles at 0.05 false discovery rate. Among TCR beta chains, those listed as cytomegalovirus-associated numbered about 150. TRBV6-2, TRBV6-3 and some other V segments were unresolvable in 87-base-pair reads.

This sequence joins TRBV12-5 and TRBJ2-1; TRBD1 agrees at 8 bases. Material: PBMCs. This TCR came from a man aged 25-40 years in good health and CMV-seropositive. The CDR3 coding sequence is TGTGCTAGTGGTTTGGTATTTTCCGGGACAGGCTACAATGAGCAGTTCTTC. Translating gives CASGLVFSGTGYNEQFF. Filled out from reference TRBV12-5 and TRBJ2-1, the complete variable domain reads DARVTQTPRHKVTEMGQEVTMRCQPILGHNTVFWYRQTMMQGLELLAYFRNRAPLDDSGMPKDRFSAEMPDATLATLKIQPSEPRDSAVYFCASGLVFSGTGYNEQFFGPGTRLTVL.